The T cell receptor (beta chain) described here comes from a study of blood T cell repertoires in COVID-19. Study background: The United States, Italy and Spain were the sources of the acute and convalescent COVID-19 samples.

Generated by immunoSEQ multiplex PCR, the TCRdb table keeps only in-frame clones and is missing some. The repertoire holds tens of thousands of clones, with approximately 91% as singletons. This TCR was sampled from a human donor in a cohort sampled during active COVID-19. The sample was peripheral blood.

CDR3 bases: TGTGCCAGCAGCCAGACACAGAACACCGGGGAGCTGTTTTTT. This sequence encodes CASSQTQNTGELFF. The chain links TRBV7-6 to TRBJ2-2; D unresolved. This CDR3 has 14 amino acids. CDR1 and CDR2 (germline): SGHVS, FNYEAQ. Trimming took 5 bases from V and 1 from J, leaving 8 bases between them.